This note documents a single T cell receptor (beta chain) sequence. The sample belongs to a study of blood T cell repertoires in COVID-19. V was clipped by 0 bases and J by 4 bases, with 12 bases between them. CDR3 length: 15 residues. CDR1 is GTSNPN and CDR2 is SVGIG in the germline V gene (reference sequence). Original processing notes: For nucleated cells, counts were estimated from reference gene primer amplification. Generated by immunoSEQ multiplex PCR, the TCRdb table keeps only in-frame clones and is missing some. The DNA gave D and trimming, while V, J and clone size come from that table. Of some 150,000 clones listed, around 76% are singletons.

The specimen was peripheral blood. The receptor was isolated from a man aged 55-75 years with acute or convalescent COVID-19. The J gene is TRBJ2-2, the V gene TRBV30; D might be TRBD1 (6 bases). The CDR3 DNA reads TGTGCCTGGAGTGTACAGGGCGGGCCCACCGGGGAGCTGTTTTTT. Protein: CAWSVQGGPTGELFF.